This T cell receptor (beta chain) was captured by sequencing in a study of regulatory T cells in long-lasting Graves disease. Study overall: Graves' cases, newly diagnosed, had used antithyroid drugs under 3 months.

Both iRepertoire HTBI primers and Arm-PCR of CDR3 regions were used to build the TCR beta libraries. Each CDR3 protein gets one entry after TCRdb re-called the multiplex PCR reads with MiXCR. The top ten hold approximately 21% of the sample, which has hundreds of thousands of distinct CDR3 sequences, about 16% seen once. CDR3 length equals 13 residues. CDR1 is SGHDN and CDR2 is FVKESK in the germline V gene. V was pared by 5 bases and J by 6 bases, with 14 bases between. The time point here: newly diagnosed GD, antithyroid drugs for less than 3 months. PBMCs provided the RNA from which the TCR library was made. In Xi'an, China, an endocrinology department was the source of patients. Roughly 9.5-milliliter peripheral blood samples went into EDTA tubes. Study-wide findings and caveats: It was possible that the small sample size reduced accuracy.

This clonotype appeared a few times. Its antigen is unknown. The origin of this receptor is a female donor with Graves disease. This chain uses TRBV14 with TRBJ2-7; no reliable D call. Sequencing used peripheral blood mononuclear cells (PBMCs), obtained at new diagnosis, from a patient treated with antithyroid drugs. CDR3 region: CASSSAVTGEQYF. DNA of the CDR3: TGTGCCAGCAGCTCGGCAGTTACGGGCGAGCAGTACTTC.